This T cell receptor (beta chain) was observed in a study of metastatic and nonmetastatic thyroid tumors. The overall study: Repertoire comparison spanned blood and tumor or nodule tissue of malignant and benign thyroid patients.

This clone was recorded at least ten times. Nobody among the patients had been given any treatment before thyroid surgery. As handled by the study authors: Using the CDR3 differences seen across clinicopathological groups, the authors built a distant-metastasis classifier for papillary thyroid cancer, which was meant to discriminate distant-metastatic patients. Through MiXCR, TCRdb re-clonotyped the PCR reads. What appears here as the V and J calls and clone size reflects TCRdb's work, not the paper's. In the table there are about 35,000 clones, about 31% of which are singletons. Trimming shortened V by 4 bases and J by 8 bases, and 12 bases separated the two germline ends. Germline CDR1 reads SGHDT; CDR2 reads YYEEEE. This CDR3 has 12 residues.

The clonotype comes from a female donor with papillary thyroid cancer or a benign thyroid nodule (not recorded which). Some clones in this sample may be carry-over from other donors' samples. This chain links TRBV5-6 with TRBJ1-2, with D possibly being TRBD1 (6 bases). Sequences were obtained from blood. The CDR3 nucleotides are TGTGCCAGCAGCCTGACAGGAGGGGGCTACACCTTC. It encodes CASSLTGGGYTF.